These 10 T cell receptor beta chains were all obtained from the same sample, sequenced in a study of breast tumors, draining lymph nodes, adjacent tissues. TCRdb ran MiXCR on the multiplex PCR reads and lists one entry per CDR3 protein. This sample has 25,000 to 40,000 distinct CDR3 sequences, with roughly 69% found just once. The sample was breast tumor tissue. These receptor sequences come from a female donor with breast cancer. Some clones in this sample may be carry-over from other donors' samples.

V gene TRBV19 combines with J gene TRBJ1-5, with TRBD1 identical over 9 bases. This CDR3 has 14 amino acids. Trimming took 7 bases from V and 2 from J; bases not matched to a gene: 3. From germline, CDR1 is LNHDA and CDR2 SQIVND (reference sequence). The CDR3 coding sequence is TGTGCCAGTAAGGACAGGGGTGGCAATCAGCCCCAGCATTTT. It specifies CASKDRGGNQPQHF.

With respect to this clonotype: Without the conserved terminal phenylalanine or tryptophan, this CDR3 likely stems from a read error. This rearrangement joins TRBV5-1 to TRBJ2-7; tentatively, D is TRBD2 (6 bases). V lost 5 bases, J lost 5 bases, and 20 bases lay in between. The CDR3 runs 15 residues. Looked up from germline, CDR1 is SGHRS and CDR2 is YFSETQ. CDR3 protein: CASRMVGGIDDEQYL. The CDR3 nucleotides are TGCGCCAGCAGGATGGTGGGCGGGATCGACGACGAGCAGTACCTC.

Here the CDR3 DNA reads TGTGCCAGCAGACACGAGACCGGGACAGGGAACACCGGGGAGCTGTTTTTT. It codes for CASRHETGTGNTGELFF. This chain connects TRBV4-2 to TRBJ2-2; 8 bases line up with TRBD1. Trimming cost V 6 bases and J 1 base; bases outside gene matches: 10. The germline V gene has CDR1 LGHNA and CDR2 YNFKEQ. The CDR3 is 17 amino acids.

The J gene is TRBJ2-3, the V gene TRBV20-1; 9 bases fit TRBD2. The trim removed 5 bases at V and 4 bases at J, leaving 4 bases unmatched. The CDR3 extends over 13 amino acids. Germline lookup yields CDR1 DFQATT and CDR2 SNEGSKA (reference sequence). The CDR3 reads CSARRGGPDTQYF. In DNA form, the CDR3 reads TGCAGTGCTCGGCGGGGGGGACCAGATACGCAGTATTTT.

This clonotype was observed a few times. One end of the junction varies from germline; a read error may be responsible. This chain joins TRBV19 and TRBJ2-1; 9 nucleotides match TRBD1. This CDR3 has 15 amino acids. Looked up from germline, CDR1 is LNHDA and CDR2 is SQIVND (reference sequence). CDR3 amino acids: CANSIGQDRGNEQFF. The DNA of the CDR3 is TGTGCCAATAGTATAGGGCAGGACAGGGGCAATGAGCAGTTCTTC.

The V and J genes are TRBV2 and TRBJ2-7, with 7 positions matching TRBD2. The CDR3 extends over 12 amino acids. The junction had 4 bases not matched to a gene; V was cut back by 2 bases and J by 9 bases. Germline loops: CDR1 SNHLY, CDR2 FYNNEI. CDR3 in amino acids: CASSELAVGQYF. The DNA of the CDR3 is TGTGCCAGCAGTGAACTAGCGGTTGGGCAGTACTTC.

In this sample, this clonotype turned up many times. This may stem from a read error, because a much larger clone lies one nucleotide away. The chain has TRBV5-6 and TRBJ2-3; D unresolved. The V end was cut by 0 bases, the J end by 2 bases, with 13 bases between. CDR1 SGHDT and CDR2 YYEEEE come from the germline V gene. The CDR3 has 16 residues. Written as DNA, the CDR3 is TGTGCCAGCAGCTTGGGTAGTCCGGGTCCCACAGATACGCAGTATTTT. It codes for CASSLGSPGPTDTQYF.

The chain combines TRBV5-1 with TRBJ2-5; no firm D call. CDR3 size: 14 residues. Germline V lookup: CDR1 SGHRS, CDR2 YFSETQ. With 7 bases removed from V and 2 bases from J, the gap between germline ends came to 15 bases. The CDR3 DNA reads TGCGCCAGCGGCCTAGAGGCTTTTCAAGAGACCCAGTACTTC. It yields the protein CASGLEAFQETQYF.

This clonotype was recorded at least ten times. The rearrangement links TRBV6-6 to TRBJ2-1; possible D gene TRBD1, 5 bases. CDR1 and CDR2 (germline): MNHNY, SVGAGI (reference sequence). Trimming took 5 bases from V and 0 from J, leaving 17 bases between them. The CDR3 has 17 residues. The DNA for the CDR3 is TGTGCCAGCAGTCACCGTAAGACAGAGAGCTCCTACAATGAGCAGTTCTTC. It codes for CASSHRKTESSYNEQFF.

The chain uses TRBV20-1 and TRBJ2-7; D not resolved. V gave up 5 bases and J gave up 1 base, with 18 bases separating them. The CDR3 contains 15 residues. Germline-derived CDR1 and CDR2 are DFQATT and SNEGSKA (reference sequence). The CDR3 nucleotides are TGCAGTGCTCCACTCAGTACGAGCAGGTCCTACGAGCAGTACTTC. It specifies CSAPLSTSRSYEQYF.